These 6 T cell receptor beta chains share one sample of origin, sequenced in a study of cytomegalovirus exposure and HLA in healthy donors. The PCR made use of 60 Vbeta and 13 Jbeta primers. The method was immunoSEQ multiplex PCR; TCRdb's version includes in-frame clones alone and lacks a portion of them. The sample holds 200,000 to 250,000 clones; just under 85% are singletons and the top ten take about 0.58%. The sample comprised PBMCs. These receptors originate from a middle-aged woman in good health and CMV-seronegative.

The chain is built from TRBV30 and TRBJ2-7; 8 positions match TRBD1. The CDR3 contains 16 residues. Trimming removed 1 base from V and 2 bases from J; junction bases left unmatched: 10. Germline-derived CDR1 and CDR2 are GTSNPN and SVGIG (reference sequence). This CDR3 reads CAWSGTAGGPTYEQYF. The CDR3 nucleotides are TGTGCCTGGAGTGGAACGGCAGGGGGCCCCACCTACGAGCAGTACTTC.

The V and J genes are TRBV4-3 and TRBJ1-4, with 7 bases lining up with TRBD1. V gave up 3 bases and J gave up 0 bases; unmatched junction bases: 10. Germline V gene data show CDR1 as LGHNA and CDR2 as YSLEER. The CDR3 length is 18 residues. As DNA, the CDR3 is TGCGCCAGCAGCCACGGGGACAGATCCGTTGCAACTAATGAAAAACTGTTTTTT. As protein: CASSHGDRSVATNEKLFF.

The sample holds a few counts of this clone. CDR3 residues: CASSRLGRTEAFF. CDR3 in DNA: TGTGCCAGCAGCCGACTGGGGAGAACTGAAGCTTTCTTT. The chain couples TRBV5-6 to TRBJ1-1, with no clear D. Trimming removed 4 bases from V and 5 bases from J, with 12 bases in between. Germline CDR1 reads SGHDT; CDR2 reads YYEEEE. CDR3 size: 13 residues.

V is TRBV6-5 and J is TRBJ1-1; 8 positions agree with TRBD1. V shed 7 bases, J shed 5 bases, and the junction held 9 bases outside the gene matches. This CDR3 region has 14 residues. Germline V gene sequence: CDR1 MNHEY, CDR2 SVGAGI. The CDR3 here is CASNPAGQETEAFF. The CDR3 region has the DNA TGTGCCAGCAACCCCGCGGGACAGGAGACTGAAGCTTTCTTT.

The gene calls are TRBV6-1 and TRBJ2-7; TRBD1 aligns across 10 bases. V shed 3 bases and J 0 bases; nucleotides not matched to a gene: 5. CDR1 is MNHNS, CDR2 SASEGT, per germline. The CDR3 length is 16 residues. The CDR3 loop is CASSEPGQGSSYEQYF. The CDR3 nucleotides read TGTGCCAGCAGTGAGCCGGGACAGGGGTCCTCCTACGAGCAGTACTTC.

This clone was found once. The CDR3 sequence is CAWSVKGTGRTEAFF. CDR3 nucleotides: TGTGCCTGGAGCGTAAAGGGGACAGGTCGAACTGAAGCTTTCTTT. The V gene is TRBV30, the J gene TRBJ1-1; 8 bases are shared with TRBD1. The V gene's germline CDR1 is GTSNPN and CDR2 SVGIG (reference sequence). The V and J ends lost 3 bases and 5 bases, in that order; junction bases with no gene match: 11. The CDR3 loop spans 15 amino acids.